Below are 23 T cell receptor beta chains sequenced from a single sample in a study of blood T cell repertoires in COVID-19. The method was immunoSEQ multiplex PCR; TCRdb's version includes in-frame clones alone and lacks a portion of them. The sample records about 150,000 clones, 80% being singletons. The sequenced material came from peripheral blood. These receptor sequences come from a man in his 60s with acute or convalescent COVID-19.

V gene TRBV30 combines with J gene TRBJ2-1; the D gene is possibly TRBD2 (5 bases). This CDR3 is 17 amino acids long. Germline V CDR1 and CDR2: GTSNPN, SVGIG (reference sequence). The V end was cut by 0 bases, the J end by 2 bases, with 17 bases between. CDR3 amino acids: CAWSVRGKLSTYNEQFF. The CDR3 DNA reads TGTGCCTGGAGTGTACGGGGTAAATTGAGCACCTACAATGAGCAGTTCTTC.

Only one count was recorded for this clone. V gene TRBV11-2 combines with J gene TRBJ2-1; 12 bases are shared with TRBD2. CDR3 size: 15 residues. CDR1 SGHAT and CDR2 FQNNGV come from the germline V gene. V gave up 4 bases and J gave up 9 bases; unmatched junction bases: 7. The chain's CDR3 is CASSSLAGGPGEQFF. CDR3 nucleotides: TGTGCCAGCAGCTCTCTAGCGGGAGGGCCGGGTGAGCAGTTCTTC.

The genes are TRBV18 and TRBJ2-3; D might be TRBD2 (6 bases). V lost 4 bases, J lost 4 bases, and 15 bases lay in between. The CDR3 loop spans 15 amino acids. Germline V gene sequence: CDR1 KGHSH, CDR2 LQKENI. The CDR3 nucleotides read TGTGCCAGCTCACGTACGGGAGCGGGCGCAGATACGCAGTATTTT. This encodes CASSRTGAGADTQYF.

The chain has TRBV6-6 and TRBJ2-7; TRBD2 is a possible D gene (6 bases). V lost 2 bases, J lost 0 bases, and 14 bases lay in between. Germline V gene lookup returns CDR1 MNHNY and CDR2 SVGAGI (reference sequence). The CDR3 covers 16 residues. Here the CDR3 reads CASSYTASAYSYEQYF. CDR3 bases: TGTGCCAGCAGTTACACAGCTAGCGCATACTCCTACGAGCAGTACTTC.

The chain couples TRBV6-5 to TRBJ1-2; D ambiguous. V lost 0 bases and J 0 bases, leaving 11 bases between the germline ends. Germline CDR1 is MNHEY and CDR2 is SVGAGI. The CDR3 is 16 amino acids. CDR3 in amino acids: CASSYSFGKANYGYTF. The CDR3, as DNA: TGTGCCAGCAGTTACTCGTTCGGGAAAGCTAACTATGGCTACACCTTC.

The count of this clone is one. This chain connects TRBV10-3 to TRBJ1-5, with unresolved D. The V end was cut by 4 bases, the J end by 4 bases, with 8 bases between. Germline V lookup: CDR1 ENHRY, CDR2 SYGVKD. This CDR3 comprises 13 residues. The CDR3 DNA follows: TGTGCCATCAGTGGAGCGGGAAATCAGCCCCAGCATTTT. It specifies CAISGAGNQPQHF.

The chain joins TRBV18 to TRBJ2-5, with 11 bases fitting TRBD2. Looked up from germline, CDR1 is KGHSH and CDR2 is LQKENI. The ends lost 5 bases at V and 5 bases at J; junction bases unmatched: 13. CDR3 length equals 17 residues. CDR3 bases: TGTGCCAGCTCATCCTTAGCGGGGGGGCCCGGAGCTGAGACCCAGTACTTC. It yields the protein CASSSLAGGPGAETQYF.

The chain carries TRBV18 and TRBJ1-2; TRBD1 matches 11 bases. Germline trimming cut 2 bases from V and 4 bases from J; bases unmatched to any gene: 3. CDR3 length: 15 amino acids. Per germline, CDR1 KGHSH and CDR2 LQKENI. As DNA, the CDR3 is TGTGCCAGCTCACCAGATGGGACAGGGGGCTATGGCTACACCTTC. This translates into CASSPDGTGGYGYTF.

The genes are TRBV19 and TRBJ1-2, with 8 bases fitting TRBD1. The CDR3 length is 16 residues. The germline V gene encodes CDR1 LNHDA and CDR2 SQIVND (reference sequence). The V and J ends lost 3 bases and 4 bases, in that order; junction bases with no gene match: 10. The CDR3 nucleotides read TGTGCCAGTAGTATGGGGCAGGGGGCGCTAGGCTATGGCTACACCTTC. Protein sequence: CASSMGQGALGYGYTF.

CDR3 sequence (DNA): TGTGCCAGCAGGTTAGCGGGAGGTGGTCGGACAGATACGCAGTATTTT. It yields the protein CASRLAGGGRTDTQYF. This chain connects TRBV27 to TRBJ2-3, with 10 bases lining up with TRBD2. The CDR3 has 16 residues. J was trimmed by 3 bases and V by 6 bases; bases with no gene match: 9. Germline CDR1 and CDR2: MNHEY and SMNVEV (reference sequence).

This clone showed up just once. V usage is TRBV25-1 and J usage is TRBJ2-3; 7 bases fit TRBD1. Germline CDR1 MGHDK, CDR2 SYGVNS. CDR3 size: 13 residues. Unmatched junction bases numbered 3, after V lost 6 bases and J lost 3 bases. The CDR3 is CASSDRVTDTQYF. The DNA of the CDR3 is TGTGCCAGCAGCGACAGGGTTACAGATACGCAGTATTTT.

This clone was picked up a small number of times. The rearrangement uses TRBV3-1 (or the pseudogene TRBV3-2) and TRBJ2-2; 7 bases are shared with TRBD2. Losses at the gene ends were 0 bases for V and 3 bases for J; bases not matched to a gene: 7. The CDR3 loop spans 17 amino acids. CDR1 and CDR2 (germline): LGHDT, YNNKEL (reference sequence). The CDR3 DNA follows: TGTGCCAGCAGCCAAGATCGGCGGGAGTGGGACACCGGGGAGCTGTTTTTT. As protein: CASSQDRREWDTGELFF.

This chain links TRBV7-3 with TRBJ2-1; 10 positions match TRBD2. Germline V gene sequence: CDR1 SGHTA, CDR2 FQGTGA. The CDR3 is 16 amino acids. Unmatched junction bases numbered 11, after V lost 5 bases and J lost 7 bases. DNA of the CDR3: TGTGCCAGCAGCCCAGCGGGGGGGCTCGACCGGAATGAGCAGTTCTTC. Translated: CASSPAGGLDRNEQFF.

Here the CDR3 reads CASRQGATNEKLFF. As DNA, the CDR3 is TGTGCCAGCAGACAGGGGGCGACTAATGAAAAACTGTTTTTT. The rearrangement links TRBV6-5 to TRBJ1-4; TRBD1 aligns across 9 bases. Germline V CDR1 and CDR2: MNHEY, SVGAGI. The CDR3 contains 14 residues. V shed 6 bases, J shed 2 bases, and the junction held 1 base outside the gene matches.

The chain has TRBV12-5 and TRBJ2-4; 9 nucleotides agree with TRBD1. The V gene end was trimmed by 6 bases and the J gene end by 5 bases; junction bases not matched to a gene: 2. This CDR3 is built from 13 residues. In germline, CDR1 is LGHNT, CDR2 FRNRAP. CDR3 sequence: CASGRTGENIQYF. As DNA, the CDR3 is TGTGCTAGTGGCCGGACAGGGGAAAACATTCAGTACTTC.

The chain carries TRBV29-1 and TRBJ2-1; 13 bases map to TRBD2. CDR1 is SQVTM, CDR2 ANQGSEA, per germline. The V and J ends lost 7 bases and 7 bases, in that order; junction bases with no gene match: 4. The CDR3 consists of 13 residues. DNA for the CDR3: TGCAGCGGTTGGACTAGCGGGAGTAATGAGCAGTTCTTC. This encodes CSGWTSGSNEQFF.

The V and J genes are TRBV24-1 and TRBJ2-7, with D possibly matching TRBD2 (6 bases). Germline loops: CDR1 KGHDR, CDR2 SFDVKD. V shed 4 bases and J shed 4 bases, with 10 bases lying between them. The CDR3 consists of 13 residues. CDR3 sequence: CATSEGGPYEQYF. As DNA, the CDR3 is TGTGCCACCAGTGAGGGAGGCCCGTACGAGCAGTACTTC.

This chain uses TRBV4-3 with TRBJ2-6; maybe TRBD2 (6 bases). In germline, CDR1 is LGHNA, CDR2 YSLEER. The V end was cut by 0 bases, the J end by 7 bases, with 19 bases between. This CDR3 is 18 amino acids long. CDR3 protein: CASSQDWRGDPRANVLTF. As DNA, the CDR3 is TGCGCCAGCAGCCAAGATTGGAGGGGAGATCCCAGAGCCAACGTCCTGACTTTC.

V is TRBV6-1 and J is TRBJ1-2; the match to TRBD1 covers 7 bases. The CDR3 sequence is 15 residues long. Germline CDR1 is MNHNS and CDR2 is SASEGT. J gave up 7 bases and V 0 bases, and 8 bases lay outside the gene matches. The CDR3 region is CASSEAPQGVSGYTF. The CDR3 bases are TGTGCCAGCAGTGAAGCCCCTCAGGGGGTGAGTGGCTACACCTTC.

V is TRBV9 and J is TRBJ2-4; maybe TRBD1 (6 bases). This CDR3 has 13 residues. V was pared by 7 bases and J by 5 bases, with 13 bases between. Germline V gene sequence: CDR1 SGDLS, CDR2 YYNGEE. The CDR3 DNA follows: TGTGCCAGCTCCACAGGGCTACAAAACATTCAGTACTTC. This translates into CASSTGLQNIQYF.

CDR3 loop: CSVEDRLQRGGNEQFF. The CDR3 nucleotides read TGCAGCGTTGAAGATCGTCTCCAGCGGGGGGGCAATGAGCAGTTCTTC. The chain is built from TRBV29-1 and TRBJ2-1, with 10 bases that match TRBD2. CDR3 size: 16 residues. The trim removed 0 bases at V and 6 bases at J, leaving 8 bases unmatched. Per the germline V gene, CDR1 is SQVTM and CDR2 is ANQGSEA.

CDR3 sequence reads: CASSLAAGVTEAFF. CDR3 DNA sequence: TGTGCCAGCAGTTTAGCGGCAGGGGTTACTGAAGCTTTCTTT. This rearrangement joins TRBV28 to TRBJ1-1; D perhaps matches TRBD1 (6 bases). Trimming cost V 2 bases and J 5 bases, with 12 bases left between them. Germline V lookup: CDR1 MDHEN, CDR2 SYDVKM. CDR3 length: 14 amino acids. The full variable domain, with the rest looked up from reference TRBV28 and TRBJ1-1, is DVKVTQSSRYLVKRTGEKVFLECVQDMDHENMFWYRQDPGLGLRLIYFSYDVKMKEKGDIPEGYSVSREKKERFSLILESASTNQTSMYLCASSLAAGVTEAFFGQGTRLTVV.

This sequence joins TRBV7-3 and TRBJ2-2; 7 bases align to TRBD2. The CDR3 loop spans 13 amino acids. The germline V gene encodes CDR1 SGHTA and CDR2 FQGTGA. The CDR3 DNA reads as TGTGCTAGCGGGCAGTCGAACACCGGGGAGCTGTTTTTT. It codes for CASGQSNTGELFF.